A single sample is the source of the 4 T cell receptor beta chains below, sequenced in a study of cytomegalovirus exposure and HLA in healthy donors. Amplification used 60 Vbeta primers and 13 Jbeta primers. Sequencing used immunoSEQ multiplex PCR; TCRdb keeps in-frame clones, though not all of them. This sample has roughly 67,000 clones, with 70% to 85% found just once. Sequenced input: PBMCs. The receptors here all came from a man aged 55 to 70 in good health and CMV-seropositive.

The V and J genes are TRBV5-1 and TRBJ2-2, with a tentative D call TRBD1 (5 bases). Trimming removed 7 bases from V and 1 base from J, with 11 bases in between. This CDR3 region has 14 residues. Germline values: CDR1 SGHRS, CDR2 YFSETQ. The CDR3 reads CASESQGNTGELFF. DNA of the CDR3: TGCGCCAGCGAATCCCAGGGGAACACCGGGGAGCTGTTTTTT.

V gene TRBV29-1 combines with J gene TRBJ1-1, with 11 positions matching TRBD1. V shed 2 bases and J 6 bases; nucleotides not matched to a gene: 2. Looked up from germline, CDR1 is SQVTM and CDR2 is ANQGSEA. CDR3 length equals 13 residues. The DNA of the CDR3 is TGCAGCGTTGAATGGACAGGGGGCGCTGAAGCTTTCTTT. As protein: CSVEWTGGAEAFF. The entire variable domain, with the rest obtained from reference TRBV29-1 and TRBJ1-1, is as follows: SAVISQKPSRDICQRGTSLTIQCQVDSQVTMMFWYRQQPGQSLTLIATANQGSEATYESGFVIDKFPISRPNLTFSTLTVSNMSPEDSSIYLCSVEWTGGAEAFFGQGTRLTVV.

Here the CDR3 DNA reads TGTGCCAGCAGGCTAAGGGAGACCGAAAGCTCCTACAATGAGCAGTTCTTC. Translating gives CASRLRETESSYNEQFF. V and J are TRBV11-2 and TRBJ2-1, with D perhaps TRBD2 (5 bases). The CDR3 has 17 amino acids. Germline CDR1 SGHAT, CDR2 FQNNGV. V lost 6 bases to trimming and J lost 0 bases, with 18 bases between them.

By frequency in the sample, this clone is medium-sized. This chain joins TRBV6-4 and TRBJ2-2; 10 nucleotides line up with TRBD2. This CDR3 comprises 15 residues. Unmatched junction bases numbered 3, after V lost 5 bases and J lost 3 bases. Germline-derived CDR1 and CDR2 are MRHNA and SNTAGT. The CDR3 DNA sequence: TGTGCCAGCAGTCCTCTAGCGGGGGACACCGGGGAGCTGTTTTTT. Residues: CASSPLAGDTGELFF.